The 4 T cell receptor beta chains presented below share a single source sample, sequenced in a study of OX40 agonist ivuxolimab in advanced cancers. The protocol was immunoSEQ multiplex PCR, while the TCRdb copy is restricted to in-frame clones and leaves out a portion. This table has almost 65,000 clones, 83% appearing once. The sequences come from CD4+ or CD8+ T cells sorted from blood, collected in a trial of the OX40 agonist ivuxolimab. Receptors were obtained from an adult with an advanced solid tumor such as melanoma, head and neck, liver or kidney cancer.

V is TRBV19 and J is TRBJ1-1; a weak D match, TRBD1 (5 bases). Germline V gene sequence: CDR1 LNHDA, CDR2 SQIVND (reference sequence). Trimming removed 1 base from V and 4 bases from J, with 13 bases in between. The CDR3 contains 15 residues. In nucleotides, the CDR3 is TGTGCCAGTAGTATAGGTGGGGCCCAGAGCACTGAAGCTTTCTTT. Its translation is CASSIGGAQSTEAFF.

V and J are TRBV30 and TRBJ1-5, with D possibly matching TRBD1 (6 bases). The CDR3 has 13 residues. V was pared by 1 base and J by 7 bases, with 11 bases between. Germline V gene lookup returns CDR1 GTSNPN and CDR2 SVGIG (reference sequence). Here the CDR3 reads CAWSGAGAQPQHF. The CDR3 bases are TGTGCCTGGAGTGGGGCAGGGGCACAGCCCCAGCATTTT.

The genes are TRBV5-1 and TRBJ1-4; unclear D gene. Germline assignment: CDR1 SGHRS and CDR2 YFSETQ. V was cut by 1 base and J by 4 bases, with 8 bases left in between. There are 14 residues in the CDR3. CDR3 in amino acids: CASSLRPVNEKLFF. The DNA of the CDR3 is TGCGCCAGCAGCTTGAGACCGGTTAATGAAAAACTGTTTTTT.

This sequence joins TRBV30 and TRBJ1-6; a weak D match, TRBD1 (6 bases). The CDR3 totals 16 residues. Germline V gene data show CDR1 as GTSNPN and CDR2 as SVGIG (reference sequence). The V and J ends lost 2 bases and 9 bases respectively, with 20 bases between them. CDR3 bases: TGTGCCTGGAGTCCCTGGGTGGGGGCGCTGGGTTCACCCCTCCACTTT. The encoded protein is CAWSPWVGALGSPLHF.